The 32 T cell receptor beta chains listed next were all sequenced from one sample in a study of cytomegalovirus exposure and HLA in healthy donors. PCR was performed using 60 Vbeta and 13 Jbeta primers. Repertoires were generated with immunoSEQ multiplex PCR, while TCRdb's copy carries only in-frame clones and drops some. The repertoire table contains just over 200,000 clones. The sample consisted of PBMCs. The receptors shown here come from a girl aged 2-15 years in good health and CMV-seropositive.

This chain uses TRBV5-3 with TRBJ1-1; TRBD1 matches 9 bases. TRBV5-3 is flagged as an ORF with uncertain function. J was trimmed by 5 bases and V by 4 bases; bases with no gene match: 15. CDR3 length: 17 amino acids. The CDR3: CARSPRPDRGSSTEAFF. The CDR3 DNA is TGTGCCAGAAGCCCGCGCCCCGACAGGGGGTCATCGACTGAAGCTTTCTTT.

V gene TRBV27 combines with J gene TRBJ1-4; maybe TRBD1 (6 bases). The CDR3 extends over 16 amino acids. The V and J ends lost 3 bases and 1 base respectively, with 12 bases between them. Germline V CDR1 and CDR2: MNHEY, SMNVEV (reference sequence). The CDR3 loop reads CASSFRGAGTNEKLFF. For the CDR3, the DNA is TGTGCCAGCAGTTTCCGGGGGGCTGGAACTAATGAAAAACTGTTTTTT.

The genes are TRBV7-9 and TRBJ1-5; the D is unclear. CDR1 SEHNR and CDR2 FQNEAQ come from the germline V gene (reference sequence). V lost 1 base and J 4 bases, leaving 8 bases between the germline ends. This CDR3 comprises 14 residues. For the CDR3, the DNA is TGTGCCAGCAGCTTAGGGGCCACTAATCAGCCCCAGCATTTT. It translates to CASSLGATNQPQHF.

Worth noting for this clone: The identical CDR3 is also encoded by other nucleotide sequences in the sample. This chain connects TRBV18 to TRBJ2-7, with D unresolved. Looked up from germline, CDR1 is KGHSH and CDR2 is LQKENI. Trimming removed 0 bases at V and 2 bases at J, with 8 bases between. The CDR3 sequence is 14 residues long. The CDR3 nucleotides are TGTGCCAGCTCACCACCATTCTTAACCTACGAGCAGTACTTC. This encodes CASSPPFLTYEQYF.

Concerning this clone itself: The sample holds other DNA sequences that translate to the same CDR3. V gene TRBV20-1 combines with J gene TRBJ2-1; D uncertain. Per germline, CDR1 DFQATT and CDR2 SNEGSKA (reference sequence). The CDR3 consists of 10 residues. The V and J ends lost 1 base and 7 bases respectively, with 2 bases between them. The CDR3 protein is CSARVNEQFF. The CDR3 nucleotides are TGCAGTGCTAGAGTAAATGAGCAGTTCTTC.

V usage is TRBV27 and J usage is TRBJ2-1, with D unclear. The length of the CDR3 is 13 residues. Germline V gene data show CDR1 as MNHEY and CDR2 as SMNVEV (reference sequence). The V end lost 5 bases, the J end lost 6 bases, and 11 bases lay between the germline ends. The CDR3 reads CASSPRLVNEQFF. CDR3 in DNA: TGTGCCAGCAGTCCACGACTGGTCAATGAGCAGTTCTTC.

CDR3 residues: CASSPGTSGLSSYEQYF. The CDR3 DNA sequence: TGCGCCAGCAGCCCAGGGACTAGCGGGTTGAGCTCCTACGAGCAGTACTTC. The rearrangement uses TRBV5-1 and TRBJ2-7; 12 bases align to TRBD2. Looked up from germline, CDR1 is SGHRS and CDR2 is YFSETQ. CDR3 size: 17 residues. V shed 4 bases, J shed 0 bases, and the junction held 8 bases outside the gene matches.

The V and J genes are TRBV2 and TRBJ1-2, with 8 bases that match TRBD1. Trimming removed 2 bases from V and 7 bases from J; junction bases left unmatched: 9. CDR3 size: 15 residues. Germline CDR1 SNHLY, CDR2 FYNNEI. The CDR3 region has the DNA TGTGCCAGCAGTGAAACCGTGGACAGGGTGGGTGGCTACACCTTC. It is translated as CASSETVDRVGGYTF. The full variable domain, rest sourced from reference TRBV2 and TRBJ1-2, is EPEVTQTPSHQVTQMGQEVILRCVPISNHLYFYWYRQILGQKVEFLVSFYNNEISEKSEIFDDQFSVERPDGSNFTLKIRSTKLEDSAMYFCASSETVDRVGGYTFGSGTRLTVV.

The genes are TRBV28 and TRBJ2-4; D gene unclear. Trimming shortened V by 3 bases and J by 5 bases, and 5 bases separated the two germline ends. This CDR3 comprises 12 residues. Germline V lookup: CDR1 MDHEN, CDR2 SYDVKM. In DNA form, the CDR3 reads TGTGCCAGCAGTTTTAGTGAAAACATTCAGTACTTC. Translated: CASSFSENIQYF.

The chain has TRBV15 and TRBJ2-7, with D possibly being TRBD1 (7 bases). The CDR3 contains 18 residues. Trimming took 3 bases from V and 3 from J, leaving 24 bases between them. Germline V lookup: CDR1 LNHNV, CDR2 YYDKDF (reference sequence). For the CDR3, the DNA is TGTGCCACCAGCAGCCCTTACCCCGACAGGGAGGTTGGCTACGAGCAGTACTTC. Residues: CATSSPYPDREVGYEQYF.

This chain joins TRBV10-2 and TRBJ1-5, with 10 bases lining up with TRBD1. Germline CDR1 reads WSHSY; CDR2 reads SAAADI. The CDR3 consists of 13 residues. Trimming cost V 6 bases and J 5 bases; bases outside gene matches: 1. The CDR3 bases are TGCGCCAGCAGGGGGACAGGGGATCAGCCCCAGCATTTT. This sequence encodes CASRGTGDQPQHF.

The V and J genes are TRBV29-1 and TRBJ2-7, with 8 nucleotides matching TRBD1. The CDR3 is 14 residues long. In germline, CDR1 is SQVTM, CDR2 ANQGSEA. The ends lost 6 bases at V and 4 bases at J; junction bases unmatched: 11. CDR3 sequence: CSVGPTGVGYEQYF. The CDR3 DNA follows: TGCAGCGTAGGTCCGACAGGGGTAGGGTACGAGCAGTACTTC.

The chain uses TRBV29-1 and TRBJ2-7; 8 bases map to TRBD2. The germline CDR1 and CDR2 sequences are SQVTM and ANQGSEA. The V gene end was trimmed by 7 bases and the J gene end by 2 bases; junction bases not matched to a gene: 4. This CDR3 region has 12 residues. This chain's CDR3 is CSAGTSTYEQYF. In DNA, the CDR3 is TGCAGCGCTGGGACTAGTACCTACGAGCAGTACTTC.

This sequence joins TRBV7-3 and TRBJ2-2; TRBD2 matches at 11 bases. The ends lost 3 bases at V and 3 bases at J; junction bases unmatched: 3. Looked up from germline, CDR1 is SGHTA and CDR2 is FQGTGA. The CDR3 length is 16 residues. CDR3 sequence: CASSLTSGTDTGELFF. CDR3 coding DNA: TGTGCCAGCAGCTTGACTAGCGGGACCGACACCGGGGAGCTGTTTTTT.

The J gene is TRBJ1-4, the V gene TRBV28, with D perhaps matching TRBD1 (6 bases). Germline values: CDR1 MDHEN, CDR2 SYDVKM. V lost 11 bases, J lost 0 bases, and 19 bases lay in between. The CDR3 consists of 16 residues. CDR3: CACGAGAVPTNEKLFF. CDR3 bases: TGTGCCTGCGGCGCAGGGGCGGTTCCAACTAATGAAAAACTGTTTTTT.

This sequence joins TRBV2 and TRBJ1-2; D is possibly TRBD1 (5 bases). Germline CDR1 and CDR2: SNHLY and FYNNEI. The CDR3 has 13 residues. V was trimmed by 11 bases and J by 8 bases, leaving 21 bases between them. CDR3 sequence: CADQGEQPGGYTF. CDR3 nucleotide sequence: TGTGCCGATCAAGGGGAACAGCCCGGGGGCTACACCTTC. The entire variable domain, with the rest obtained from reference TRBV2 and TRBJ1-2, is as follows: EPEVTQTPSHQVTQMGQEVILRCVPISNHLYFYWYRQILGQKVEFLVSFYNNEISEKSEIFDDQFSVERPDGSNFTLKIRSTKLEDSAMYFCADQGEQPGGYTFGSGTRLTVV.

The chain is built from TRBV10-3 and TRBJ2-3; 8 bases match TRBD2. The trim removed 8 bases at V and 3 bases at J, leaving 10 bases unmatched. This CDR3 comprises 15 residues. The germline CDR1 and CDR2 sequences are ENHRY and SYGVKD. The CDR3 DNA sequence: TGTGCCATCCGTGCCGAGCGGGAGACAACAGATACGCAGTATTTT. Translation gives CAIRAERETTDTQYF.

The CDR3 protein is CASRTSGDTQYF. CDR3 sequence (DNA): TGTGCCAGCAGGACTAGCGGAGATACGCAGTATTTT. The rearrangement joins TRBV6-5 to TRBJ2-3, with 9 bases fitting TRBD2. V lost 6 bases and J lost 5; bases outside the gene matches: 0. The CDR3 totals 12 residues. Looked up from germline, CDR1 is MNHEY and CDR2 is SVGAGI.

The rearrangement links TRBV6-6 to TRBJ2-1, with 8 positions matching TRBD1. The ends lost 0 bases at V and 6 bases at J; junction bases unmatched: 7. The CDR3 sequence is 16 residues long. Germline lookup yields CDR1 MNHNY and CDR2 SVGAGI (reference sequence). DNA for the CDR3: TGTGCCAGCAGTTACTCGGGCCAGGGGGCAGGCAATGAGCAGTTCTTC. Amino acids: CASSYSGQGAGNEQFF.

The chain uses TRBV5-4 and TRBJ1-1; D perhaps matches TRBD1 (5 bases). The length of the CDR3 is 17 residues. Germline V gene sequence: CDR1 SGHNT, CDR2 YYREEE (reference sequence). The V end was cut by 0 bases, the J end by 3 bases, with 18 bases between. CDR3 bases: TGTGCCAGCAGCTTGGGGGGGTCAGGGAGGTCTGACACTGAAGCTTTCTTT. Translating gives CASSLGGSGRSDTEAFF.

The V gene is TRBV7-2, the J gene TRBJ2-5; TRBD1 matches at 7 bases. J gave up 5 bases and V 4 bases, and 7 bases lay outside the gene matches. This CDR3 is built from 14 residues. From germline, CDR1 is SGHTA and CDR2 FQGNSA. The CDR3 DNA is TGTGCCAGCAGCTCCACAGGGGTGGGGGAGACCCAGTACTTC. This gives the protein CASSSTGVGETQYF.

The rearrangement uses TRBV4-1 and TRBJ2-2; D uncertain. In germline, CDR1 is MGHRA, CDR2 YSYEKL. Trimming cost V 3 bases and J 1 base, with 9 bases left between them. The CDR3 spans 15 residues. In DNA form, the CDR3 reads TGCGCCAGCAGCCACGCACGACTGAACACCGGGGAGCTGTTTTTT. Translated: CASSHARLNTGELFF.

CDR3 coding DNA: TGCGCCAGCAGTCTGGGGACTAGCGGACCCACCGGGGAGCTGTTTTTT. Protein sequence: CASSLGTSGPTGELFF. The chain carries TRBV10-1 and TRBJ2-2; the match to TRBD2 covers 11 bases. The CDR3 runs to 16 residues. With V trimmed by 5 bases and J by 4 bases, 6 bases remained unmatched. From germline, CDR1 is WNHNN and CDR2 SYGVQD (reference sequence).

The rearrangement joins TRBV4-1 to TRBJ2-7; weak D call: TRBD2 (5 bases). This CDR3 region has 13 residues. V lost 4 bases and J 7 bases, leaving 14 bases between the germline ends. Germline V gene sequence: CDR1 MGHRA, CDR2 YSYEKL. CDR3 region: CASSLRGPREQYF. CDR3 nucleotide sequence: TGCGCCAGCAGCCTCAGAGGGCCCCGGGAGCAGTACTTC.

The chain is built from TRBV19 and TRBJ2-7; 7 bases agree with TRBD1. The CDR3 runs 15 residues. Trimming removed 5 bases from V and 4 bases from J; junction bases left unmatched: 11. The germline V gene encodes CDR1 LNHDA and CDR2 SQIVND (reference sequence). Written as DNA, the CDR3 is TGTGCCAGTAGTTCATTCGGTTCAGGGGGTTACGAGCAGTACTTC. Translating gives CASSSFGSGGYEQYF.

The chain employs TRBV10-1 and TRBJ1-1; TRBD1 aligns across 8 bases. The CDR3 covers 14 residues. Germline loops: CDR1 WNHNN, CDR2 SYGVQD (reference sequence). The V gene end was trimmed by 4 bases and the J gene end by 2 bases; junction bases not matched to a gene: 3. The CDR3 here is CASSGQGKNTEAFF. CDR3 coding DNA: TGCGCCAGCAGTGGACAGGGGAAAAACACTGAAGCTTTCTTT.

The chain couples TRBV27 to TRBJ2-1; 11 bases are shared with TRBD1. V was pared by 5 bases and J by 8 bases, with 14 bases of the junction left unmatched. The V gene's germline CDR1 is MNHEY and CDR2 SMNVEV (reference sequence). The CDR3 has 17 residues. The DNA for the CDR3 is TGTGCCAGCAGTCCGGCGCTTCGGACAGGGGGCGGCCATGAGCAGTTCTTC. Encoded protein: CASSPALRTGGGHEQFF.

The CDR3 loop reads CASSLRGPSGNTIYF. CDR3 in DNA: TGTGCCAGCAGCCTCAGGGGGCCCTCTGGAAACACCATATATTTT. The chain uses TRBV28 and TRBJ1-3; TRBD1 agrees at 8 bases. V shed 6 bases and J 0 bases; nucleotides not matched to a gene: 4. CDR1 is MDHEN and CDR2 is SYDVKM in the germline V gene. The CDR3 runs 15 residues.

The chain has TRBV28 and TRBJ2-7; D gene ambiguous. V was clipped by 2 bases and J by 6 bases, with 14 bases between them. Germline V gene data show CDR1 as MDHEN and CDR2 as SYDVKM. This CDR3 has 14 residues. CDR3 protein: CASSLTTVPFEQYF. CDR3 sequence (DNA): TGTGCCAGCAGTTTAACCACAGTTCCATTCGAGCAGTACTTC.

The rearrangement joins TRBV28 to TRBJ2-7, with 11 positions matching TRBD2. Germline CDR1 and CDR2: MDHEN and SYDVKM. This CDR3 comprises 17 residues. V lost 6 bases and J lost 2; bases outside the gene matches: 12. The chain's CDR3 is CASRPRLAGGLTYEQYF. CDR3 nucleotides: TGTGCCAGCAGACCCCGGCTAGCGGGAGGTCTAACCTACGAGCAGTACTTC.

V usage is TRBV14 and J usage is TRBJ2-1; D gene ambiguous. This CDR3 is built from 16 residues. The V gene's germline CDR1 is SGHDN and CDR2 FVKESK. V was cut by 5 bases and J by 2 bases, with 16 bases left in between. CDR3 coding DNA: TGTGCCAGCAGCACGATGCCAGGTTTTACCTACAATGAGCAGTTCTTC. Amino acids: CASSTMPGFTYNEQFF.

V usage is TRBV30 and J usage is TRBJ1-5, with TRBD1 matching over 8 bases. The V segment lost 2 bases and the J segment 9 bases; nucleotides outside the gene matches: 6. Germline V gene data show CDR1 as GTSNPN and CDR2 as SVGIG (reference sequence). The CDR3 runs to 13 residues. The CDR3 DNA reads as TGTGCCTGGAGTAGCGGACAGGGAACGCCCCAGCATTTT. It specifies CAWSSGQGTPQHF. Looking up the rest from reference TRBV30 and TRBJ1-5 gives the full variable domain: SQTIHQWPATLVQPVGSPLSLECTVEGTSNPNLYWYRQAAGRGLQLLFYSVGIGQISSEVPQNLSASRPQDRQFILSSKKLLLSDSGFYLCAWSSGQGTPQHFGDGTRLSIL.